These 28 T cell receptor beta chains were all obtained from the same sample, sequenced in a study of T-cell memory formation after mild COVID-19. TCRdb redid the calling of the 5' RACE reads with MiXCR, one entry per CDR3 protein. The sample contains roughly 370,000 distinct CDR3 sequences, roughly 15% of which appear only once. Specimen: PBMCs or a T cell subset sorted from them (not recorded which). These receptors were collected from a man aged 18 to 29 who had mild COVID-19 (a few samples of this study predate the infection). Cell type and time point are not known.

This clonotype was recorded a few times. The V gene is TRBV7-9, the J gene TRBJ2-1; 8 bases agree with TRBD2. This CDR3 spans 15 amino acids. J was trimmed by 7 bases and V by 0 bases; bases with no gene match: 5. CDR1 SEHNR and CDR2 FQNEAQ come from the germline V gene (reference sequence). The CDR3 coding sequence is TGTGCCAGCAGCTTAGCCCCCGGGGGGGCAAATGAGCAGTTCTTC. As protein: CASSLAPGGANEQFF.

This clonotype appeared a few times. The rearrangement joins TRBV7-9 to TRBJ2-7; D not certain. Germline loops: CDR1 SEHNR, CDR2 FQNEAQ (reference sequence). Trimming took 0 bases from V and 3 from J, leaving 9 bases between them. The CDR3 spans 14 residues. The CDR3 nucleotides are TGTGCCAGCAGCTTAGCCGGGTTGGGCTACGAGCAGTACTTC. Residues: CASSLAGLGYEQYF.

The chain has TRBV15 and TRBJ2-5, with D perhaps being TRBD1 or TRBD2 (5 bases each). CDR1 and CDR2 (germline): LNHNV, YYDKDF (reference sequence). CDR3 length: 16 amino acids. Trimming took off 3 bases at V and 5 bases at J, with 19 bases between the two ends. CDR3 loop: CATSSRDRGYWETQYF. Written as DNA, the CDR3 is TGTGCCACCAGCAGCCGGGACCGCGGCTATTGGGAGACCCAGTACTTC.

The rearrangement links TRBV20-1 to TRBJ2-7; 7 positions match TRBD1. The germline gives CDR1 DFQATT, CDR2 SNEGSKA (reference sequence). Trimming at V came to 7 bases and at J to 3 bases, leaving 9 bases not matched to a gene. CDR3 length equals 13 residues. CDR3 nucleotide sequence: TGCAGTGGGTCGGACAGGAATGGCTACGAGCAGTACTTC. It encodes CSGSDRNGYEQYF.

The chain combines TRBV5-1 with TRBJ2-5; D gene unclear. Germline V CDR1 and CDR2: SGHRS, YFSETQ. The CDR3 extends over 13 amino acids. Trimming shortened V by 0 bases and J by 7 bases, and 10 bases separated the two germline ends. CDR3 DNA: TGCGCCAGCAGCTTGGCTGAGGTTGCGACCCAGTACTTC. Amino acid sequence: CASSLAEVATQYF.

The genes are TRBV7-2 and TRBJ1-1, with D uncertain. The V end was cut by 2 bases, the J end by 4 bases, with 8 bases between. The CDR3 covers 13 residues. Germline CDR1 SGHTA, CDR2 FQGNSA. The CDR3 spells CASSLPGPTEAFF. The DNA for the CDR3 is TGTGCCAGCAGCTTACCGGGTCCCACTGAAGCTTTCTTT. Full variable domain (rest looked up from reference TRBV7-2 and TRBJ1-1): GAGVSQSPSNKVTEKGKDVELRCDPISGHTALYWYRQSLGQGLEFLIYFQGNSAPDKSGLPSDRFSAERTGGSVSTLTIQRTQQEDSAVYLCASSLPGPTEAFFGQGTRLTVV.

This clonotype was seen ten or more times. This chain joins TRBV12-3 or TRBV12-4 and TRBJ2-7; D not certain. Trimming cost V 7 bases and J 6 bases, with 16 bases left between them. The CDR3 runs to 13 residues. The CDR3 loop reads CASKILGLPEQYF. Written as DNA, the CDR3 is TGTGCCAGCAAAATTCTAGGCCTGCCCGAGCAGTACTTC.

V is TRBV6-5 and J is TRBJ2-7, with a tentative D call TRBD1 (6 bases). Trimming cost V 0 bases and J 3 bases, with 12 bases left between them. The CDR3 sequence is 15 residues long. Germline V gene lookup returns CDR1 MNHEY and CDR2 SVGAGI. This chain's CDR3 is CASSYSLRGHYEQYF. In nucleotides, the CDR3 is TGTGCCAGCAGTTACTCGCTTCGGGGACACTACGAGCAGTACTTC.

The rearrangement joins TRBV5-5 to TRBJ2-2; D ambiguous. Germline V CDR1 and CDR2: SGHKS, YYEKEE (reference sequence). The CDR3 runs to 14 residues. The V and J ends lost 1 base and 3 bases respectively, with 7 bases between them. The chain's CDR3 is CASSLQWDTGELFF. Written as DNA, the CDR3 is TGTGCCAGCAGCTTGCAGTGGGACACCGGGGAGCTGTTTTTT. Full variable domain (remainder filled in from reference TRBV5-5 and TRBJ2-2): DAGVTQSPTHLIKTRGQQVTLRCSPISGHKSVSWYQQVLGQGPQFIFQYYEKEERGRGNFPDRFSARQFPNYSSELNVNALLLGDSALYLCASSLQWDTGELFFGEGSRLTVL.

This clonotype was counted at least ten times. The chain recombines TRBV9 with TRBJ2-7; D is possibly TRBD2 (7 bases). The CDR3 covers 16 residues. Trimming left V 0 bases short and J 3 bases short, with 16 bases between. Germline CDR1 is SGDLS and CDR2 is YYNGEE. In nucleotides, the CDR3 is TGTGCCAGCAGCGTAGACCGCGGGGGCTCTCTCTACGAGCAGTACTTC. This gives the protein CASSVDRGGSLYEQYF.

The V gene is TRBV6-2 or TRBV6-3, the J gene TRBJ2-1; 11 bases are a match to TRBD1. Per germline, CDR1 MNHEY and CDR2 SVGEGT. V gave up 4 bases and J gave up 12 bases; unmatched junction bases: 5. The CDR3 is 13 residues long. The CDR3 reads CASSFRDRGWQFF. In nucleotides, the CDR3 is TGTGCCAGCAGTTTCCGGGACAGGGGGTGGCAGTTCTTC.

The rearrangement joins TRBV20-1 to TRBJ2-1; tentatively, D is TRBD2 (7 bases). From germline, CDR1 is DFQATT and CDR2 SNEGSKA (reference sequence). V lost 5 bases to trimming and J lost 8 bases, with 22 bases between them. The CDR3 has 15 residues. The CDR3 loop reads CSAPSFAGAADEQFF. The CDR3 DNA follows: TGCAGTGCTCCCTCCTTTGCGGGGGCCGCGGATGAGCAGTTCTTC.

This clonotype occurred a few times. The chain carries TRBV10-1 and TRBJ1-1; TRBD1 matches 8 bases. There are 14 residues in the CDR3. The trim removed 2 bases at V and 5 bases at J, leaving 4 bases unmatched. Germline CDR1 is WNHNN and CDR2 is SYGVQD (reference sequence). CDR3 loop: CASSEHRGTTEAFF. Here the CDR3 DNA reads TGCGCCAGCAGTGAGCACAGGGGGACTACTGAAGCTTTCTTT.

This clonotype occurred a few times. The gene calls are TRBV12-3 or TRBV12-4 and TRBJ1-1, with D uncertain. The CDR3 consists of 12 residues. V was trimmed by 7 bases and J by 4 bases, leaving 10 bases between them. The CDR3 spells CASTGLVTEAFF. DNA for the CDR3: TGTGCCAGCACGGGTTTGGTCACTGAAGCTTTCTTT.

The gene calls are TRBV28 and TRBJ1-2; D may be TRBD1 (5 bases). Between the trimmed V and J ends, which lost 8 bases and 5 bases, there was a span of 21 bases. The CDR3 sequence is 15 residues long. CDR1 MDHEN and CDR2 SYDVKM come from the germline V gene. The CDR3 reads CASFTPSWGWYGYTF. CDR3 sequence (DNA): TGTGCCAGCTTTACCCCCTCCTGGGGGTGGTATGGCTACACCTTC.

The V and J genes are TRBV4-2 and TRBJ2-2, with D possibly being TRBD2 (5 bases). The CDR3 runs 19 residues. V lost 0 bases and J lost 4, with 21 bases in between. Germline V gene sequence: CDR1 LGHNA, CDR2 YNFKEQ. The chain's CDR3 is CASSQDPGGLLGGTGELFF. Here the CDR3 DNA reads TGTGCCAGCAGCCAAGACCCCGGAGGATTACTAGGAGGCACCGGGGAGCTGTTTTTT.

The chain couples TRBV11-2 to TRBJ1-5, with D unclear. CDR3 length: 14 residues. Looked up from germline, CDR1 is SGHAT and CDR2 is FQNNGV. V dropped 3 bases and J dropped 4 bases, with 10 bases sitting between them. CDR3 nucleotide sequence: TGTGCCAGCAGCTTGTCCAGGCATAATCAGCCCCAGCATTTT. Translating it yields CASSLSRHNQPQHF.

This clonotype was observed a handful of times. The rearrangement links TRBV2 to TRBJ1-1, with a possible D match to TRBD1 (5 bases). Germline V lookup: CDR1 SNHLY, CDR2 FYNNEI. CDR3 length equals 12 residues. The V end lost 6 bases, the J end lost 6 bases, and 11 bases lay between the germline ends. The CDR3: CASRDRGAEAFF. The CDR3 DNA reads TGTGCCAGCAGGGATCGGGGGGCTGAAGCTTTCTTT. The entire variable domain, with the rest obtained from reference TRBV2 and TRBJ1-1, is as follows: EPEVTQTPSHQVTQMGQEVILRCVPISNHLYFYWYRQILGQKVEFLVSFYNNEISEKSEIFDDQFSVERPDGSNFTLKIRSTKLEDSAMYFCASRDRGAEAFFGQGTRLTVV.

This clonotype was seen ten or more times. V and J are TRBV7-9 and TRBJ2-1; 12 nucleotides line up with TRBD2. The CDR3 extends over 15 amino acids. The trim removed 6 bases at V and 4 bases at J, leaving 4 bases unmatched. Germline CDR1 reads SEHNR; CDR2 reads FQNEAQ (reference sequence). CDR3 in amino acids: CASSPTSGGYNEQFF. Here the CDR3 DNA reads TGTGCCAGCAGTCCGACTAGCGGGGGATACAATGAGCAGTTCTTC.

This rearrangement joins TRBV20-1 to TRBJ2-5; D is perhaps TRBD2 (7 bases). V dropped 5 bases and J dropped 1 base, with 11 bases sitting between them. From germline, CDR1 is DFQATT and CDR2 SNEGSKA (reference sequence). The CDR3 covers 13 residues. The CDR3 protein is CSAPGGPQETQYF. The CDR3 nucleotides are TGCAGTGCTCCGGGGGGCCCCCAAGAGACCCAGTACTTC.

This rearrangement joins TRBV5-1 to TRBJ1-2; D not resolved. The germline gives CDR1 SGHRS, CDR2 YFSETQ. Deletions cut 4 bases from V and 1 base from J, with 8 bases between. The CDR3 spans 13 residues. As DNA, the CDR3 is TGCGCCAGCAGCGATGGATTTAACTATGGCTACACCTTC. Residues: CASSDGFNYGYTF.

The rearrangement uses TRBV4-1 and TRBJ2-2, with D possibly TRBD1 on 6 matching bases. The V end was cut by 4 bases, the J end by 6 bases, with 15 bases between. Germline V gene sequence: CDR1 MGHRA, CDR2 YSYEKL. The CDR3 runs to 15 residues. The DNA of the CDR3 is TGCGCCAGCAGCCCAAGGACAGCCCAGTCCGGGGAGCTGTTTTTT. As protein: CASSPRTAQSGELFF.

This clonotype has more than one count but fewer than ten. The CDR3, as DNA: TGTGCCAGCAGCATTACAGGGTACGATGAGCAGTTCTTC. It specifies CASSITGYDEQFF. The rearrangement uses TRBV7-3 and TRBJ2-1; D possibly corresponds to TRBD1 (6 bases). CDR3 length: 13 residues. Per the germline V gene, CDR1 is SGHTA and CDR2 is FQGTGA. Trimming stripped 5 bases from V and 8 bases from J, with 13 bases between.

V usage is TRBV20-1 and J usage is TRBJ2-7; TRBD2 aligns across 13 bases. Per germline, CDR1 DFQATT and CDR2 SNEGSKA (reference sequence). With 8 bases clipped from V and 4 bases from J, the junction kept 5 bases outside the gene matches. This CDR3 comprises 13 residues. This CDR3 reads CSPGTSGEYEQYV. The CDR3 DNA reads TGCAGTCCTGGGACTAGCGGGGAGTACGAGCAGTACGTC.

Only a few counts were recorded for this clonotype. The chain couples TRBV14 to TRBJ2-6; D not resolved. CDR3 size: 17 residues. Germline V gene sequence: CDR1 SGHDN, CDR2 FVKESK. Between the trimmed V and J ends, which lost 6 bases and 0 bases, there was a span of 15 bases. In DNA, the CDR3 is TGTGCCAGCAGTTTCAAGGTACCGGTCTCTGGGGCCAACGTCCTGACTTTC. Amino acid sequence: CASSFKVPVSGANVLTF.

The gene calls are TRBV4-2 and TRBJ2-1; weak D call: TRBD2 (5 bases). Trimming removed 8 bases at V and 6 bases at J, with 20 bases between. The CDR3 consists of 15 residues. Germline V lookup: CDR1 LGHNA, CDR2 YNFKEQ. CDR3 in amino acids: CASERGNSNRNEQFF. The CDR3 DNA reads TGTGCCAGCGAGAGAGGGAATTCTAATCGCAATGAGCAGTTCTTC.

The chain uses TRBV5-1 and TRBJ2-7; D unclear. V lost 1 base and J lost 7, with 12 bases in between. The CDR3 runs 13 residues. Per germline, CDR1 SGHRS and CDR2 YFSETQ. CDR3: CASSLSTPLEQYF. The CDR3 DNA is TGCGCCAGCAGCTTGAGCACGCCCCTAGAGCAGTACTTC.

Here the CDR3 DNA reads TGTGCCAGCTCCGCCTCTGGGGCCAACGTCCTGACTTTC. Residues: CASSASGANVLTF. The J gene is TRBJ2-6, the V gene TRBV18; D is uncertain. The CDR3 consists of 13 residues. CDR1 is KGHSH and CDR2 is LQKENI in the germline V gene. V lost 6 bases, J lost 0 bases, and 3 bases lay in between. The full variable domain, its missing parts supplied by reference TRBV18 and TRBJ2-6, is NAGVMQNPRHLVRRRGQEARLRCSPMKGHSHVYWYRQLPEEGLKFMVYLQKENIIDESGMPKERFSAEFPKEGPSILRIQQVVRGDSAAYFCASSASGANVLTFGAGSRLTVL.